This entry is about one TCR beta chain. The antigen remains undetermined. The donors were part of the validation cohort of 100 to 150 subjects. That cohort was separate from the first cohort, which comprised 666 subjects. Germline-derived CDR1 and CDR2 are SGHAT and FQNNGV. Trimming cost V 1 base and J 6 bases; bases outside gene matches: 4. The CDR3 consists of 15 residues. This sample was taken from a study of cytomegalovirus exposure and HLA in healthy donors. The study, taken as a whole, reports: A list of roughly 160 TCR beta chains associated with cytomegalovirus was given. Most sequenced TCRs were rare (though some public TCRs occurred in many donors). Cytomegalovirus status, reportedly, was diagnosed with high specificity and sensitivity by the classifier.

Clones were sequenced by immunoSEQ multiplex PCR, and TCRdb holds only the in-frame ones, with some missing. Of more than 95,000 clones in the sample, about 91% were seen once. The sample consisted of PBMCs. V usage is TRBV11-2 and J usage is TRBJ2-2; 8 bases are a match to TRBD2. This sequence originates from a man aged 18 to 29 in good health and CMV-seronegative. The CDR3 is CASSLVSGGAGELFF. The CDR3 DNA reads as TGTGCCAGCAGCTTAGTCTCGGGAGGGGCCGGGGAGCTGTTTTTT.